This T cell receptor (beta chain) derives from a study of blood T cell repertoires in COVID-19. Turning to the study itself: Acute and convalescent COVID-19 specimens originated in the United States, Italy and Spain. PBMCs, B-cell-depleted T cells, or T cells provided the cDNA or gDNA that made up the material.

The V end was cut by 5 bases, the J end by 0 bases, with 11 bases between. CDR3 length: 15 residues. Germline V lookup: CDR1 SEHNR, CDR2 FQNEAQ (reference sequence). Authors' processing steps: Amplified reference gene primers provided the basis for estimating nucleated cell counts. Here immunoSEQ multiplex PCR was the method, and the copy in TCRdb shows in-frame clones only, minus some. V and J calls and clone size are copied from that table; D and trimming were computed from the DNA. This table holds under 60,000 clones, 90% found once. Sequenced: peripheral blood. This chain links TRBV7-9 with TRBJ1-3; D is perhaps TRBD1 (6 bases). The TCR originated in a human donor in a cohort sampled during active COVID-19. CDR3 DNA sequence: TGTGCCAGCAGCCGACAGGCCAGCTCTGGAAACACCATATATTTT. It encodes CASSRQASSGNTIYF.